The TCR beta chain under discussion was sequenced for a study of OX40 agonist ivuxolimab in advanced cancers. Germline V gene data show CDR1 as LGHNA and CDR2 as YSLEER. The CDR3 runs 13 residues. Deletions cut 0 bases from V and 12 bases from J, with 12 bases between. The method was immunoSEQ multiplex PCR; TCRdb's version includes in-frame clones alone and lacks a portion of them. The table shows 70,000 to 95,000 clones, with 65% to 90% occurring only once. Study-level points and caveats: In a subset of nonresponders, normalized T-cell clonal expansion was also low.

On this clone itself: The target antigen is unknown.

The sequence was obtained from an adult with an advanced solid tumor such as melanoma, head and neck, liver or kidney cancer. The chain employs TRBV4-3 and TRBJ2-1, with a tentative D call TRBD2 (5 bases). The sample in question was CD4+ or CD8+ T cells sorted from blood, obtained in a trial of the OX40 agonist ivuxolimab. CDR3: CASSQEDWRTQFF. CDR3 DNA sequence: TGCGCCAGCAGCCAAGAAGACTGGAGGACGCAGTTCTTC.